This T cell receptor beta chain is from a study of T cells after yellow fever vaccination. Looking at the study overall: Fractions of low cell number were prepared using SMART-Seq v4 Ultra Low Input. General study results and limits: Among primary-vaccination clones, most reappeared after the booster, at 95% to 96% for CD4 and 85% to 90% for CD8. Abundant clonotypes from the bulk population could contaminate FACS-sorted repertoires.

5'RACE template switching added a universal primer site and UMIs to TCR cDNA. Using its own MiXCR run on the 5' RACE reads, TCRdb lists one record per CDR3 protein. In the table there are about 57,000 distinct CDR3 sequences, less than 8.5% of which are singletons. This clonotype was picked up many times. What it recognizes is unknown. The CDR3 sequence is 15 residues long. Germline V gives CDR1 SGHNT, CDR2 YENEEA. The ends were cut back, 1 base at V and 0 bases at J, with 8 bases in the middle. This chain uses TRBV11-3 with TRBJ2-3; D perhaps matches TRBD2 (5 bases). The specimen comprised CD8+ T cells sorted from PBMCs, sampled 15 days after the yellow fever booster vaccination. The clonotype was recovered from a man aged 25 to 40 who received the YFV17D yellow fever vaccine. The CDR3 protein is CASSLAGFSTDTQYF. CDR3 sequence (DNA): TGTGCCAGCAGCTTAGCGGGGTTTAGCACAGATACGCAGTATTTT.